The 16 T cell receptor beta chains in this list originate from one sample, sequenced in a study of shared clonotypes between healthy human individuals. TCRdb's copy holds only in-frame clones and misses some; the assay was immunoSEQ multiplex PCR. This table holds around 550,000 clones, about 95% found once. CD45RO-negative cells were positively selected for CCR7, leaving out terminally differentiated effector memory CD45RA+ cells. The sequenced sample consisted of naive CD8+ T cells sorted from blood. These receptors all come from a woman aged 25 to 45 in good health.

Comments on this clone: Other DNA sequences in the sample encode the same CDR3. The chain has TRBV28 and TRBJ2-7; D perhaps matches TRBD2 (6 bases). Germline loops: CDR1 MDHEN, CDR2 SYDVKM. CDR3 length: 11 amino acids. V shed 2 bases and J shed 7 bases, with 6 bases lying between them. DNA of the CDR3: TGTGCCAGCAGTTTAGGAGGGGAGCAGTACTTC. It codes for CASSLGGEQYF.

The chain has TRBV4-2 and TRBJ2-3, with TRBD2 matching over 13 bases. Germline CDR1 and CDR2: LGHNA and YNFKEQ. V was clipped by 5 bases and J by 3 bases; unmatched bases: 2. The CDR3 spans 15 residues. CDR3 sequence (DNA): TGTGCCAGCAGCTGGGGACTAGCGGGAACAGATACGCAGTATTTT. Amino acid sequence: CASSWGLAGTDTQYF.

This rearrangement joins TRBV9 to TRBJ2-7; 7 nucleotides align to TRBD1. Germline-derived CDR1 and CDR2 are SGDLS and YYNGEE. The CDR3 contains 16 residues. The ends lost 0 bases at V and 6 bases at J; junction bases unmatched: 12. The CDR3 DNA reads TGTGCCAGCAGCGTAGGTATCGGGACAGAGTACGGCGAGCAGTACTTC. Its protein is CASSVGIGTEYGEQYF.

The rearrangement links TRBV27 to TRBJ1-5, with 7 bases identical to TRBD1. J gave up 1 base and V 1 base, and 4 bases lay outside the gene matches. The CDR3 totals 16 residues. Germline V gene sequence: CDR1 MNHEY, CDR2 SMNVEV (reference sequence). The CDR3 DNA is TGTGCCAGCAGTTTATTAAGCAGGGGGAGCAATCAGCCCCAGCATTTT. Its translation: CASSLLSRGSNQPQHF.

The chain combines TRBV7-6 with TRBJ2-7, with TRBD2 identical over 7 bases. J was trimmed by 4 bases and V by 1 base; bases with no gene match: 13. The V gene's germline CDR1 is SGHVS and CDR2 FNYEAQ. This CDR3 is 17 amino acids long. CDR3 sequence (DNA): TGTGCCAGCAGCTTAGTCGGTCCAGCGGGATTTGAGTACGAGCAGTACTTC. Its protein product is CASSLVGPAGFEYEQYF.

V is TRBV10-2 and J is TRBJ2-7; 7 bases map to TRBD2. The ends lost 7 bases at V and 3 bases at J; junction bases unmatched: 9. The length of the CDR3 is 14 residues. Germline lookup yields CDR1 WSHSY and CDR2 SAAADI. This CDR3 is CASNEAGKFYEQYF. The CDR3 nucleotides are TGCGCCAGCAACGAAGCGGGAAAGTTCTACGAGCAGTACTTC.

The chain has TRBV28 and TRBJ2-6; possibly TRBD2 for D (5 bases). CDR3 length: 21 amino acids. Per the germline V gene, CDR1 is MDHEN and CDR2 is SYDVKM. V was shortened by 10 bases and J by 0 bases, with 31 bases between the two germline ends. This chain's CDR3 is CATTRRKGGGERSSGANVLTF. The CDR3 DNA reads TGTGCCACCACGCGCCGGAAGGGCGGAGGTGAGCGGAGCTCTGGGGCCAACGTCCTGACTTTC.

This clone was detected once. The genes are TRBV7-9 and TRBJ1-2; D is possibly TRBD1 (6 bases). There are 14 residues in the CDR3. The germline V gene has CDR1 SEHNR and CDR2 FQNEAQ (reference sequence). Trimming removed 1 base at V and 7 bases at J, with 13 bases between. The DNA for the CDR3 is TGTGCCAGCAGCTTAGACAGGGAAAGTACTGGCTACACCTTC. Amino acid sequence: CASSLDRESTGYTF. Complete variable domain (other parts from reference TRBV7-9 and TRBJ1-2): DTGVSQNPRHKITKRGQNVTFRCDPISEHNRLYWYRQTLGQGPEFLTYFQNEAQLEKSRLLSDRFSAERPKGSFSTLEIQRTEQGDSAMYLCASSLDRESTGYTFGSGTRLTVV.

This chain connects TRBV27 to TRBJ2-7, with 10 bases fitting TRBD2. Germline V lookup: CDR1 MNHEY, CDR2 SMNVEV (reference sequence). The ends lost 2 bases at V and 2 bases at J; junction bases unmatched: 6. CDR3 length: 16 residues. CDR3 residues: CASSLALAGPTYEQYF. In nucleotides, the CDR3 is TGTGCCAGCAGTTTAGCACTAGCGGGACCTACCTACGAGCAGTACTTC.

The chain uses TRBV28 and TRBJ2-7; D possibly corresponds to TRBD1 (6 bases). In germline, CDR1 is MDHEN, CDR2 SYDVKM. Trimming pared 5 bases from V and 5 bases from J, leaving 19 bases between. CDR3 size: 15 residues. DNA for the CDR3: TGTGCCAGCAGTAGACCCTGGGGGCAGGAGGACGAGCAGTACTTC. Translating it yields CASSRPWGQEDEQYF. Full variable domain (outside the CDR3, taken from reference TRBV28 and TRBJ2-7): DVKVTQSSRYLVKRTGEKVFLECVQDMDHENMFWYRQDPGLGLRLIYFSYDVKMKEKGDIPEGYSVSREKKERFSLILESASTNQTSMYLCASSRPWGQEDEQYFGPGTRLTVT.

The chain employs TRBV15 and TRBJ2-1; D is undetermined. Germline CDR1 LNHNV, CDR2 YYDKDF (reference sequence). V dropped 5 bases and J dropped 3 bases, with 8 bases sitting between them. The CDR3 extends over 13 amino acids. The CDR3 region is CATSPRVYNEQFF. Written as DNA, the CDR3 is TGTGCCACCAGCCCCCGGGTCTACAATGAGCAGTTCTTC.

The J gene is TRBJ2-2, the V gene TRBV5-8, with 7 bases matching TRBD1. The V gene end was trimmed by 3 bases and the J gene end by 4 bases; junction bases not matched to a gene: 3. The CDR3 sequence is 14 residues long. Germline V gives CDR1 SGHTS, CDR2 YDEGEE. The chain's CDR3 is CASSWTGLTGELFF. The CDR3, as DNA: TGTGCCAGCAGCTGGACAGGTCTCACCGGGGAGCTGTTTTTT.

J is TRBJ1-1 and V is TRBV27, with D perhaps TRBD1 (5 bases). V gave up 3 bases and J gave up 7 bases, with 15 bases separating them. This CDR3 has 14 residues. The germline V gene encodes CDR1 MNHEY and CDR2 SMNVEV (reference sequence). CDR3 region: CASSFYGGMDEAFF. CDR3 sequence (DNA): TGTGCCAGCAGTTTTTACGGGGGAATGGATGAAGCTTTCTTT.

This sequence joins TRBV4-1 and TRBJ1-4; D gene uncertain. Germline V gene data show CDR1 as MGHRA and CDR2 as YSYEKL. V was clipped by 1 base and J by 4 bases, with 10 bases between them. The CDR3 runs 15 residues. The CDR3 bases are TGCGCCAGCAGCCAAGGGCCAACAGATAATGAAAAACTGTTTTTT. The encoded protein is CASSQGPTDNEKLFF.

J is TRBJ2-1 and V is TRBV7-9, with D perhaps TRBD1 (5 bases). The germline V and J ends were trimmed by 0 bases and 6 bases, with 12 bases remaining between them. CDR1 and CDR2 (germline): SEHNR, FQNEAQ (reference sequence). The CDR3 contains 15 residues. CDR3 residues: CASSLAPQGLNEQFF. The CDR3 DNA sequence: TGTGCCAGCAGCTTAGCCCCCCAGGGCCTCAATGAGCAGTTCTTC. The full variable domain, its missing parts supplied by reference TRBV7-9 and TRBJ2-1, is DTGVSQNPRHKITKRGQNVTFRCDPISEHNRLYWYRQTLGQGPEFLTYFQNEAQLEKSRLLSDRFSAERPKGSFSTLEIQRTEQGDSAMYLCASSLAPQGLNEQFFGPGTRLTVL.

V gene TRBV15 combines with J gene TRBJ2-7, with 11 bases matching TRBD2. CDR3 length equals 14 residues. Germline values: CDR1 LNHNV, CDR2 YYDKDF (reference sequence). J was trimmed by 6 bases and V by 8 bases; bases with no gene match: 9. CDR3 loop: CATSHFSGRVEQYF. The CDR3, as DNA: TGTGCCACCTCCCACTTTAGCGGGAGGGTCGAGCAGTACTTC.